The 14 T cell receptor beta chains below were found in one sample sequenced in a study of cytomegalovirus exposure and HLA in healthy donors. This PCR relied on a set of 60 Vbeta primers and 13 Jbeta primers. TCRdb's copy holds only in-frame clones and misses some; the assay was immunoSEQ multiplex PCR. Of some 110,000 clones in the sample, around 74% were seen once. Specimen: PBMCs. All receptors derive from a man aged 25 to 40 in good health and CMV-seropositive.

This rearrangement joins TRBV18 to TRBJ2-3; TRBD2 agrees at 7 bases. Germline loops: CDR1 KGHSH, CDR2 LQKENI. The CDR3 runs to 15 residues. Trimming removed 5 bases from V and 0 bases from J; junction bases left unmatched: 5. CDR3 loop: CASSSGLESTDTQYF. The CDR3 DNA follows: TGTGCCAGCTCATCCGGACTAGAGAGCACAGATACGCAGTATTTT.

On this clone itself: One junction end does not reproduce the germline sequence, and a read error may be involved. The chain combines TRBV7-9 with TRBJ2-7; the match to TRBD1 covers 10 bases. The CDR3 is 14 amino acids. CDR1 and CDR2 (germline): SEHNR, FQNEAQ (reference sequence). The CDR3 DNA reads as TGTTCCAGCAGCTGGGGACAGGGGATTTACGAGCAGTACTTC. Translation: CSSSWGQGIYEQYF.

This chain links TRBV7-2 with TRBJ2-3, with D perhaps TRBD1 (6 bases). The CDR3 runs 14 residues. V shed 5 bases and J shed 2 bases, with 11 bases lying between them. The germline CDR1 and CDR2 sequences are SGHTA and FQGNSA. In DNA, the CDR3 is TGTGCCAGCAGCCCAGACAGGACCACAGATACGCAGTATTTT. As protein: CASSPDRTTDTQYF.

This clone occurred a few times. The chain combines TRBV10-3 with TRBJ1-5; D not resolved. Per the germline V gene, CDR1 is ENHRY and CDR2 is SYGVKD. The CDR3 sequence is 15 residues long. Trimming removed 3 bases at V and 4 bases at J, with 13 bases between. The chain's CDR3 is CAISEERRRNQPQHF. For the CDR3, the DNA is TGTGCCATCAGTGAAGAGCGACGCCGGAATCAGCCCCAGCATTTT.

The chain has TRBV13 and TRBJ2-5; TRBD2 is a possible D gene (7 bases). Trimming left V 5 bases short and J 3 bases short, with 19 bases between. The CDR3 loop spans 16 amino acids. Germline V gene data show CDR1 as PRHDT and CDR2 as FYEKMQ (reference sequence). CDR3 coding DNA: TGTGCCAGCAGCACCCGCGGGCGGGGGCCGAAAGAGACCCAGTACTTC. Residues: CASSTRGRGPKETQYF.

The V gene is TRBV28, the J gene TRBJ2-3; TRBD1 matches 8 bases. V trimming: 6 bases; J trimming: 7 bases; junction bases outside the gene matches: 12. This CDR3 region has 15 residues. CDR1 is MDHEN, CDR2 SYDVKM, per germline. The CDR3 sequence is CASSTPGTGSNTQYF. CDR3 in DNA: TGTGCCAGCAGCACGCCCGGGACAGGCAGCAATACGCAGTATTTT.

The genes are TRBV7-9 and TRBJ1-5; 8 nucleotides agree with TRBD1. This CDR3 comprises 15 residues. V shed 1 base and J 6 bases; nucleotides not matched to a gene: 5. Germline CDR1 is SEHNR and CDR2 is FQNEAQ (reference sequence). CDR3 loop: CASSLGQGAGQPQHF. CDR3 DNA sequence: TGTGCCAGCAGCTTAGGCCAGGGGGCGGGTCAGCCCCAGCATTTT.

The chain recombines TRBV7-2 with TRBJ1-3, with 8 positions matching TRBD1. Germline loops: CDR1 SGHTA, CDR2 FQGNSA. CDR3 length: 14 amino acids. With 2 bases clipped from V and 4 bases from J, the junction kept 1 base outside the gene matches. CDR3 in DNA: TGTGCCAGCAGCTTATGGGACAGGGGAAACACCATATATTTT. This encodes CASSLWDRGNTIYF.

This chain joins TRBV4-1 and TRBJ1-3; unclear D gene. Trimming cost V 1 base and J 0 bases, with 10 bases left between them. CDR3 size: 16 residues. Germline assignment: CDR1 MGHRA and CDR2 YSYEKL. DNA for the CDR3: TGCGCCAGCAGCCAAGGAGTAGTGTCCTCTGGAAACACCATATATTTT. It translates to CASSQGVVSSGNTIYF.

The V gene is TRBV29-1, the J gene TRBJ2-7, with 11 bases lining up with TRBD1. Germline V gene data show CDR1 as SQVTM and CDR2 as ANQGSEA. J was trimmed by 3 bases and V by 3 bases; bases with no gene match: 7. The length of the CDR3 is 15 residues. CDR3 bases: TGCAGCGTTGACGATCGGGGACAGGGGGACTACGAGCAGTACTTC. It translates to CSVDDRGQGDYEQYF.

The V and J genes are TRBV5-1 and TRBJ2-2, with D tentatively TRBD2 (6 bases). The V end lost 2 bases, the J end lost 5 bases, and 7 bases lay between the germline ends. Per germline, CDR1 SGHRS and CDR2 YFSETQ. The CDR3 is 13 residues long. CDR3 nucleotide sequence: TGCGCCAGCAGCTTTGGAGGGACCGGGGAGCTGTTTTTT. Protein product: CASSFGGTGELFF.

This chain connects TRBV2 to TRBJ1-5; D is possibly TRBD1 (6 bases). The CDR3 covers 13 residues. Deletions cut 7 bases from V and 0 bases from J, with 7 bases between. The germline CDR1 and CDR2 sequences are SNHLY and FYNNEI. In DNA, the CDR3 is TGTGCCAGCAAGGGGGATAGCAATCAGCCCCAGCATTTT. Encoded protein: CASKGDSNQPQHF.

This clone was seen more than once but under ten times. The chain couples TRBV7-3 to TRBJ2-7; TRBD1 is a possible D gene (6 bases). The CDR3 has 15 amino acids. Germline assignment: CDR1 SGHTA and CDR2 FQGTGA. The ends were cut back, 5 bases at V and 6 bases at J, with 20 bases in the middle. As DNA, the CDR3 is TGTGCCAGCAGCCCTGACGTGGGGGCCATTGCCGAGCAGTACTTC. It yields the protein CASSPDVGAIAEQYF.

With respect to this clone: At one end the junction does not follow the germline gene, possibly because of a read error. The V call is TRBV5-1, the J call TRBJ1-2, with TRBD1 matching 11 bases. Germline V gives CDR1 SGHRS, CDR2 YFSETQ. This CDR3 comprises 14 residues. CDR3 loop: CASSHPGQGGGYPF. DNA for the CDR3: TGCGCCAGCAGCCATCCGGGACAGGGGGGAGGCTACCCCTTC. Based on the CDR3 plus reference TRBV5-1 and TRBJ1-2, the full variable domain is KAGVTQTPRYLIKTRGQQVTLSCSPISGHRSVSWYQQTPGQGLQFLFEYFSETQRNKGNFPGRFSGRQFSNSRSEMNVSTLELGDSALYLCASSHPGQGGGYPFGSGTRLTVV.